This T cell receptor beta chain was identified in a study of T-cell memory formation after mild COVID-19. Study context: The two donors had largely donor-specific TCR clusters.

CDR3 length: 15 residues. Germline V lookup: CDR1 SGHNT, CDR2 YYREEE (reference sequence). V gave up 4 bases and J gave up 7 bases; unmatched junction bases: 13. The authors produced TCR alpha and TCR beta cDNA libraries with sample barcodes and UMIs by 5'RACE using constant-segment primers. MiXCR, run by TCRdb on the 5' RACE reads, gives a single entry per CDR3 protein. The profile shows 560,000 or so distinct CDR3 sequences, roughly 17% of them singletons. Sequencing input: PBMCs or a T cell subset sorted from them (not recorded which). The V call is TRBV5-4, the J call TRBJ1-2, with TRBD1 matching over 7 bases. This receptor was taken from an adult woman who had mild COVID-19 (a few samples of this study predate the infection). Cell type and time point are not known. The CDR3 reads CASSLTGVMGGGYTF. The CDR3 DNA reads TGTGCCAGCAGCCTAACAGGGGTGATGGGCGGTGGCTACACCTTC.